This T cell receptor (beta chain) originates from a study of blood T cells in healthy people across ages. This CDR3 comprises 21 residues. Trimming at V came to 0 bases and at J to 7 bases, leaving 21 bases not matched to a gene. CDR1 is SGHRS, CDR2 YFSETQ, per germline. Using a J-beta primer mix together with a sample-barcoded 5' primer, a second PCR was run for about 6 to 11 cycles. MiXCR, applied by TCRdb to the 5' RACE reads, yields one record per CDR3 protein. The repertoire has over 1,200,000 distinct CDR3 sequences, around 59% of them found once; the top ten carry over 5.5%. V usage is TRBV5-1 and J usage is TRBJ2-1; 11 bases are shared with TRBD2. This TCR was recovered from a man younger than 35 in good health. The sample taken for sequencing was blood. The CDR3: CASSLDPTSGIRTEGRNEQFF. The CDR3 region has the DNA TGCGCCAGCAGCTTGGATCCGACTAGCGGGATTAGGACGGAGGGTAGAAATGAGCAGTTCTTC.